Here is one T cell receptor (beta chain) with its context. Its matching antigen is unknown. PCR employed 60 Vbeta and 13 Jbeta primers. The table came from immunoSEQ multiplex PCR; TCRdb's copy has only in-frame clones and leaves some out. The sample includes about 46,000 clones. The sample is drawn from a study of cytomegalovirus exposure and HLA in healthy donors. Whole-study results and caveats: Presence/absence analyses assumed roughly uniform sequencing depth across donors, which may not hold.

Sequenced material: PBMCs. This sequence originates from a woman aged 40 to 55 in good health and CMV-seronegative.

The CDR3 sequence: CASSRDSSYNEQFF. The DNA for the CDR3 is TGTGCCAGCAGTCGAGACAGCTCCTACAATGAGCAGTTCTTC. The rearrangement links TRBV27 to TRBJ2-1, with D perhaps matching TRBD1 (5 bases). V gave up 5 bases and J gave up 0 bases, with 8 bases separating them. Germline V lookup: CDR1 MNHEY, CDR2 SMNVEV (reference sequence). The CDR3 loop spans 14 amino acids.